Listed here are 30 T cell receptor beta chains from one sample, sequenced in a study of monozygotic twins with inflammatory bowel disease. TCRdb reprocessed the 5' RACE reads and reports one entry per CDR3 protein, with no DNA. The repertoire table contains 70,000 to 95,000 distinct CDR3 sequences. Sequencing was performed on blood. All receptors derive from a human donor with ulcerative colitis or Crohn's disease, or a healthy co-twin of an affected twin (not recorded which).

The CDR3 loop is CASREGQNYGYTF. This chain uses TRBV12-3 or TRBV12-4 with TRBJ1-2; the D call from TCRdb, TRBD1, cannot be confirmed without DNA. There are 13 residues in the CDR3.

This chain links TRBV29-1 with TRBJ2-1. CDR1 and CDR2 from the germline V gene are SQVTM and ANQGSEA. The CDR3 consists of 13 residues. The CDR3 loop is CSVGRDFYNEQFF.

The chain links TRBV5-1 to TRBJ2-6. Germline CDR1 SGHRS, CDR2 YFSETQ. This CDR3 contains 17 residues. CDR3 amino acids: CASSLGLQFSGANVLTF.

The rearrangement uses TRBV20-1 and TRBJ2-7; the D gene TCRdb calls, TRBD2, cannot be checked with no DNA. The CDR3 covers 16 residues. Germline CDR1 is DFQATT and CDR2 is SNEGSKA (reference sequence). The CDR3 region is CSAVYRAGHARNEQYF.

V gene TRBV5-4 combines with J gene TRBJ2-1; TCRdb indicates TRBD2, and absent DNA this call remains unverified. The CDR3 sequence is 16 residues long. Per the germline V gene, CDR1 is SGHNT and CDR2 is YYREEE (reference sequence). The CDR3 sequence is CASSPTPVLAGGLKFF.

This clonotype ranks as medium-sized (0.01 to 0.1%) in terms of frequency. The V and J genes are TRBV29-1 and TRBJ2-7; lacking DNA, the TRBD1 call made by TCRdb goes unchecked. This CDR3 has 14 residues. In germline, CDR1 is SQVTM, CDR2 ANQGSEA. CDR3 residues: CSGPTGGKTYEQYF.

CDR3 region: CASSLAYGSEAFF. V and J are TRBV7-6 and TRBJ1-1. CDR1 is SGHVS, CDR2 FNYEAQ, per germline. This CDR3 has 13 residues.

The chain carries TRBV18 and TRBJ1-3. Germline V gene sequence: CDR1 KGHSH, CDR2 LQKENI. The CDR3 runs to 16 residues. The CDR3 sequence is CASSPLEGTSGNTIYF.

The chain couples TRBV20-1 to TRBJ1-2; TCRdb picks TRBD1, but there is no DNA to check that call. The CDR3 spans 14 residues. The V gene's germline CDR1 is DFQATT and CDR2 SNEGSKA (reference sequence). The CDR3 sequence is CSARDTTGLYGYTF.

V usage is TRBV28 and J usage is TRBJ2-7; TCRdb returns TRBD2, unconfirmable since there is no DNA. The germline V gene encodes CDR1 MDHEN and CDR2 SYDVKM. This CDR3 comprises 14 residues. CDR3 sequence reads: CASSSGGASYEQYF.

The chain uses TRBV27 and TRBJ1-1; TCRdb designates TRBD1, a call that cannot be tested without DNA. CDR1 and CDR2 from the germline V gene are MNHEY and SMNVEV (reference sequence). CDR3 size: 13 residues. CDR3 loop: CASSGTANTEAFF.

The CDR3 is CASSQRTVNTGELFF. The gene calls are TRBV7-8 and TRBJ2-2; TCRdb indicates TRBD1, and absent DNA this call remains unverified. Per the germline V gene, CDR1 is SGHVS and CDR2 is FQNEAQ. The CDR3 contains 15 residues.

The chain links TRBV5-1 to TRBJ2-7; there is no DNA to check the TCRdb D call of TRBD1. This CDR3 is built from 16 residues. The germline V gene has CDR1 SGHRS and CDR2 YFSETQ. The CDR3 sequence: CASSFWPGESSYEQYF.

This chain uses TRBV19 with TRBJ1-1; the TCRdb call, TRBD1, lacks DNA for checking. Per the germline V gene, CDR1 is LNHDA and CDR2 is SQIVND (reference sequence). This CDR3 is built from 15 residues. The chain's CDR3 is CASSIVPGARTEAFF.

The chain joins TRBV12-3 or TRBV12-4 to TRBJ1-3; TCRdb outputs TRBD1, but without DNA this stays unchecked. This CDR3 is built from 11 residues. CDR3 sequence reads: CAIQGPNTIYF.

The CDR3 region is CSVDGGYGNTEAFF. V and J are TRBV29-1 and TRBJ1-1; TCRdb reports TRBD1, a call that lacks DNA to check it against. In germline, CDR1 is SQVTM, CDR2 ANQGSEA. This CDR3 is 14 amino acids long.

J is TRBJ1-1 and V is TRBV19; TCRdb calls TRBD1, which cannot be checked without DNA. The CDR3 totals 13 residues. Germline CDR1 and CDR2: LNHDA and SQIVND (reference sequence). CDR3 protein: CASMGHMNTEAFF.

The V gene is TRBV10-3, the J gene TRBJ1-3. Germline assignment: CDR1 ENHRY and CDR2 SYGVKD. The CDR3 covers 15 residues. The CDR3 sequence is CATGRHQGSGNTIYF.

The chain is built from TRBV29-1 and TRBJ1-1; the TCRdb D gene call, TRBD1, has no DNA to confirm it. Germline lookup yields CDR1 SQVTM and CDR2 ANQGSEA. The length of the CDR3 is 16 residues. The CDR3 protein is CSVEDQKGEWSTEAFF.

The CDR3 sequence: CSARRGAPGELFF. This rearrangement joins TRBV20-1 to TRBJ2-2; the D gene TCRdb calls, TRBD1, cannot be checked with no DNA. The CDR3 totals 13 residues. Germline-derived CDR1 and CDR2 are DFQATT and SNEGSKA (reference sequence).

The V gene is TRBV5-1, the J gene TRBJ1-5. CDR1 is SGHRS and CDR2 is YFSETQ in the germline V gene. The CDR3 spans 14 residues. The CDR3 loop is CASSLVPSNQPQHF.

This rearrangement joins TRBV12-3 or TRBV12-4 to TRBJ2-3. The CDR3 is 14 amino acids. This chain's CDR3 is CASSLRGRTDTQYF.

The chain carries TRBV15 and TRBJ1-3. Germline V gene sequence: CDR1 LNHNV, CDR2 YYDKDF (reference sequence). The CDR3 length is 14 residues. This CDR3 is CATSTGLYGNTIYF.

The chain employs TRBV11-2 and TRBJ1-4. The CDR3 extends over 14 amino acids. Per the germline V gene, CDR1 is SGHAT and CDR2 is FQNNGV. CDR3 protein: CASSLWATNEKLFF.

The chain has TRBV20-1 and TRBJ1-2. The CDR3 has 15 amino acids. The germline V gene encodes CDR1 DFQATT and CDR2 SNEGSKA (reference sequence). CDR3 loop: CSARGRTRGAYGYTF.

The chain carries TRBV9 and TRBJ2-3; checking the TCRdb D call of TRBD1 is not possible without DNA. The germline V gene encodes CDR1 SGDLS and CDR2 YYNGEE. This CDR3 has 16 residues. CDR3 protein: CASSFPQPGAGDTQYF.

CDR3 sequence reads: CSASAGNEETQYF. The rearrangement joins TRBV20-1 to TRBJ2-5. Germline lookup yields CDR1 DFQATT and CDR2 SNEGSKA (reference sequence). The CDR3 length is 13 residues.

V gene TRBV19 combines with J gene TRBJ1-1. Germline CDR1 LNHDA, CDR2 SQIVND (reference sequence). The CDR3 loop spans 14 amino acids. This CDR3 is CASSNSVMGTEAFF.

This chain links TRBV5-1 with TRBJ1-6; TCRdb reports TRBD1, a call that lacks DNA to check it against. Germline V gives CDR1 SGHRS, CDR2 YFSETQ. The CDR3 has 16 amino acids. The CDR3 here is CASSRLGQVDNSPLHF.

The chain employs TRBV24-1 and TRBJ2-1; TCRdb returns TRBD2, unconfirmable since there is no DNA. Per the germline V gene, CDR1 is KGHDR and CDR2 is SFDVKD. The CDR3 has 16 amino acids. This chain's CDR3 is CATAPETRGAGNEQFF.